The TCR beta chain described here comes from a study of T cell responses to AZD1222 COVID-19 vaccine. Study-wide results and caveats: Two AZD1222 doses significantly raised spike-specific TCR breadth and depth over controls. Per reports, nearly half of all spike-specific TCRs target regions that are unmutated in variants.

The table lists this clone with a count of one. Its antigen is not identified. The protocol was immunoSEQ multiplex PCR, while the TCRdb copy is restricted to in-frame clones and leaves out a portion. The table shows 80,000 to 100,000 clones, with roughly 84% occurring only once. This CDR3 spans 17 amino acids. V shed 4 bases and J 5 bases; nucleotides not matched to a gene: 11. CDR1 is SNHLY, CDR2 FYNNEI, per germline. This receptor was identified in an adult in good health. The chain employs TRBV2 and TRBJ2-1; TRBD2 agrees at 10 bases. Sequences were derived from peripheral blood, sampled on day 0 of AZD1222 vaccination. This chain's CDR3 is CASSVQRGGLRNNEQFF. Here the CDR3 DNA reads TGTGCCAGCAGTGTTCAGCGGGGGGGCCTAAGGAACAATGAGCAGTTCTTC.